This T cell receptor (beta chain) appears in the sequencing data of a study of T cell responses to AZD1222 COVID-19 vaccine. TCRdb's table, derived via immunoSEQ multiplex PCR, lists solely in-frame clones and lacks some. Here the sample spans about 130,000 clones, just under 95% being singletons. This clone appeared once. This CDR3 spans 15 amino acids. Germline V CDR1 and CDR2: KGHDR, SFDVKD. Trimming removed 0 bases from V and 11 bases from J; junction bases left unmatched: 4. The sequences come from peripheral blood, collected on day 0 of AZD1222 vaccination. This receptor was identified in an adult in good health. V gene TRBV24-1 combines with J gene TRBJ2-1, with TRBD2 matching over 12 bases. The CDR3 reads CATSDLTSGRTQQFF. CDR3 DNA sequence: TGTGCCACCAGTGATTTGACTAGCGGGAGGACACAGCAGTTCTTC.